This T cell receptor beta chain derives from a study of Graves' ophthalmopathy and Graves' hyperthyroidism. CDR3 regions of TCR beta were amplified from RNA transcripts. First-round RT-PCR with HTBI primers preceded a second-round multiplex PCR. Each CDR3 protein is one row after TCRdb ran MiXCR on the multiplex PCR reads. The profile shows 230,000 or so distinct CDR3 sequences, around 42% of them singletons. CDR1 is SEHNR, CDR2 FQNEAQ, per germline (reference sequence). V was clipped by 5 bases and J by 2 bases, with 9 bases between them. This CDR3 has 13 residues. Those donors who had ophthalmopathy presented with moderate-to-severe activity, a CAS of ≥3, a NOSPECS of ≥4 and a duration under 3 months. A diagnosis was made from clinical symptoms together with serum thyroxine, TRAb, thyroid ultrasound and orbital computed tomography.

V is TRBV7-9 and J is TRBJ2-5; D perhaps matches TRBD2 (6 bases). Material: peripheral blood. The TCR comes from an adult man with Graves' ophthalmopathy. The CDR3 DNA follows: TGTGCCAGCAGCGGCGGGACGCAAGAGACCCAGTACTTC. Amino acid sequence: CASSGGTQETQYF.